This T cell receptor (beta chain) is drawn from a study of cytomegalovirus exposure and HLA in healthy donors. Trimming removed 0 bases from V and 3 bases from J; junction bases left unmatched: 5. Germline V CDR1 and CDR2: SGDLS, YYNGEE. The CDR3 contains 16 residues. Clones were sequenced by immunoSEQ multiplex PCR, and TCRdb holds only the in-frame ones, with some missing. The sample holds about 190,000 clones; 84% are singletons and the top ten take less than 9%. This rearrangement joins TRBV9 to TRBJ2-2; 7 bases map to TRBD1. This TCR was sampled from a young man in good health and CMV-seropositive. What was sequenced was PBMCs. In nucleotides, the CDR3 is TGTGCCAGCAGCGTAGAAGGGGGCCCGCACACCGGGGAGCTGTTTTTT. Translating it yields CASSVEGGPHTGELFF.